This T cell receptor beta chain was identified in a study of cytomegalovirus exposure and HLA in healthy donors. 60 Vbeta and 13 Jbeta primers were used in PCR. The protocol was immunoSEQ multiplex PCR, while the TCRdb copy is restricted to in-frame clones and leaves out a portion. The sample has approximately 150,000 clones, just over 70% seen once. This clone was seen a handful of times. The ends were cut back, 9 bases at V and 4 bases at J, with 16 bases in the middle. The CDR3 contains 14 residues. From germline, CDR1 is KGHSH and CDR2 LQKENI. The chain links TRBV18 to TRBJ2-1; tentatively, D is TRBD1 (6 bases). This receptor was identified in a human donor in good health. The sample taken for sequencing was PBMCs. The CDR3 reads CASSDRDTYNEQFF. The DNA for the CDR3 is TGTGCCAGTTCCGACCGGGACACATACAATGAGCAGTTCTTC.